These T cell receptor beta chains were read from a single sample in a study of T cells in Graves' hyperthyroidism and ophthalmopathy. MiXCR, run by TCRdb on the multiplex PCR reads, gives a single entry per CDR3 protein. This table holds hundreds of thousands of distinct CDR3 sequences, approximately 18% found once. The sequencing input was blood. The source is a woman in her forties or fifties with Graves' hyperthyroidism that later progressed to Graves' ophthalmopathy. Both conserved end residues are part of each CDR3. A D gene is named only where the DNA matches it firmly. Rows may omit the clone size; those that give it use once, few, many or a size class.

v_gene: TRBV29-1
d_gene: NA
abundance: NA
len: 15
j_gene: TRBJ2-3
CDR3nt: TGCAGCGTTGGTCTGGGACCGAGGAGGAGAGATACGCAGTATTTT
CDR3aa: CSVGLGPRRRDTQYF

v_gene: TRBV20-1
d_gene: NA
abundance: many
len: 13
j_gene: TRBJ1-5
CDR3nt: TGCAGTGCTAGAACGGGCTTAGATCAGCCCCAGCATTTT
CDR3aa: CSARTGLDQPQHF

v_gene: TRBV19
d_gene: NA
abundance: NA
len: 16
j_gene: TRBJ1-3
CDR3nt: TGTGCCAGTACCGCGCCGACGGGACGGTCTGGAAACACCATATATTTT
CDR3aa: CASTAPTGRSGNTIYF

v_gene: TRBV11-2
d_gene: NA
abundance: few
len: 14
j_gene: TRBJ1-2
CDR3nt: TGTGCCAGCAGCCAACCCGGGGCTAACTATGGCTACACCTTC
CDR3aa: CASSQPGANYGYTF

v_gene: TRBV12-3/TRBV12-4
d_gene: TRBD1
abundance: NA
len: 15
j_gene: TRBJ1-2
CDR3nt: TGTGCCAGCACTCGAGCGGGACAGGCCCTTTATGGCTACACCTTC
CDR3aa: CASTRAGQALYGYTF

v_gene: TRBV7-8
d_gene: NA
abundance: few
len: 15
j_gene: TRBJ2-2
CDR3nt: TGTGCCAGCAGCCGGGGTAGGGCGAACACCGGGGAGCTGTTTTTT
CDR3aa: CASSRGRANTGELFF

v_gene: TRBV9
d_gene: NA
abundance: many
len: 16
j_gene: TRBJ2-2
CDR3nt: TGTGCCAGCAGCCCCTTTTGGGCCGGAGGCACCGGGGAGCTGTTTTTT
CDR3aa: CASSPFWAGGTGELFF

v_gene: TRBV2
d_gene: NA
abundance: few
len: 14
j_gene: TRBJ1-5
CDR3nt: TGTGCCAGCAGTGAAGCGCGGGGGGATCAGCCCCAGCATTTT
CDR3aa: CASSEARGDQPQHF

v_gene: TRBV27
d_gene: TRBD1
abundance: few
len: 17
j_gene: TRBJ1-6
CDR3nt: TGTGCCAGCGGACCTCACAGGGGGCTCACCTATAATTCACCCCTCCACTTT
CDR3aa: CASGPHRGLTYNSPLHF

v_gene: TRBV5-1
d_gene: NA
abundance: many
len: 14
j_gene: TRBJ1-5
CDR3nt: TGCGCCAGCAGCTTTGAACAGGGCAGCCAGCCCCAGCATTTT
CDR3aa: CASSFEQGSQPQHF

v_gene: TRBV20-1
d_gene: NA
abundance: NA
len: 15
j_gene: TRBJ1-3
CDR3nt: TGCAGTGCTAGAGAGGCAGGTGTCTCTGGAAACACCATATATTTT
CDR3aa: CSAREAGVSGNTIYF

v_gene: TRBV5-1
d_gene: TRBD1
abundance: NA
len: 15
j_gene: TRBJ1-2
CDR3nt: TGCGCCAGCGGCCCAAGAACAGGGGGAGGTTATGGCTACACCTTC
CDR3aa: CASGPRTGGGYGYTF

v_gene: TRBV20-1
d_gene: NA
abundance: NA
len: 15
j_gene: TRBJ2-7
CDR3nt: TGCAGTGCCCATACCCCAATACATGGGATCTACGAGCAGTACTTC
CDR3aa: CSAHTPIHGIYEQYF

v_gene: TRBV28
d_gene: NA
abundance: many
len: 16
j_gene: TRBJ2-3
CDR3nt: TGTGCCAGCAGTTTAATGTCAGTGCGGACCACAGATACGCAGTATTTT
CDR3aa: CASSLMSVRTTDTQYF

v_gene: TRBV30
d_gene: NA
abundance: many
len: 16
j_gene: TRBJ2-5
CDR3nt: TGTGCCTGGAGTCCGGGCCTCTGGGGGCGTGGAGAGACCCAGTACTTC
CDR3aa: CAWSPGLWGRGETQYF

v_gene: TRBV12-3/TRBV12-4
d_gene: NA
abundance: few
len: 13
j_gene: TRBJ1-1
CDR3nt: TGTGCCAGCAGTTCTCCCGACAGGCTGGGGGCTTTCTTT
CDR3aa: CASSSPDRLGAFF

v_gene: TRBV2
d_gene: NA
abundance: NA
len: 14
j_gene: TRBJ2-3
CDR3nt: TGTGCCAGCAGAGACATACAACTCACAGATACGCAGTATTTT
CDR3aa: CASRDIQLTDTQYF

v_gene: TRBV20-1
d_gene: TRBD2
abundance: many
len: 16
j_gene: TRBJ2-3
CDR3nt: TGCAGTGCTGGGCCTCTGGCGGGGGGGCAGGCAGATACGCAGTATTTT
CDR3aa: CSAGPLAGGQADTQYF

v_gene: TRBV5-1
d_gene: NA
abundance: few
len: 14
j_gene: TRBJ1-4
CDR3nt: TGCGCCAGCAGCTTACGGACGAAGAATGAAAAACTGTTTTTT
CDR3aa: CASSLRTKNEKLFF

v_gene: TRBV11-2
d_gene: NA
abundance: many
len: 13
j_gene: TRBJ2-7
CDR3nt: TGTGCCAGCAGGTTGGTACTTGGCCACGAGCAGTACTTC
CDR3aa: CASRLVLGHEQYF

v_gene: TRBV7-9
d_gene: NA
abundance: few
len: 17
j_gene: TRBJ1-2
CDR3nt: TGTGCCAGCAGCTCACGCAACACCAGGGGTTCCCCCTATGGCTACACCTTC
CDR3aa: CASSSRNTRGSPYGYTF

v_gene: TRBV9
d_gene: NA
abundance: many
len: 15
j_gene: TRBJ1-1
CDR3nt: TGTGCCAGCAGCGTATTAGAGTTGGGGGTCACTGAAGCTTTCTTT
CDR3aa: CASSVLELGVTEAFF

v_gene: TRBV15
d_gene: NA
abundance: NA
len: 15
j_gene: TRBJ2-7
CDR3nt: TGTGCCACCAGCAGAGATGTCCGGAGCTCCTACGAGCAGTACTTC
CDR3aa: CATSRDVRSSYEQYF

v_gene: TRBV7-9
d_gene: TRBD1
abundance: few
len: 17
j_gene: TRBJ1-5
CDR3nt: TGTGCCAGCAGCTTATCGGCAGGGGGTACCCCGAATCAGCCCCAGCATTTT
CDR3aa: CASSLSAGGTPNQPQHF

v_gene: TRBV20-1
d_gene: NA
abundance: NA
len: 15
j_gene: TRBJ1-4
CDR3nt: TGCAGTGCTAGAGATCCCCGGAGGTCTAATGAAAAACTGTTTTTT
CDR3aa: CSARDPRRSNEKLFF

v_gene: TRBV6-1
d_gene: NA
abundance: few
len: 15
j_gene: TRBJ1-1
CDR3nt: TGTGCCAGCAGTCGAAGCCTGGGGATGGAGACTGAAGCTTTCTTT
CDR3aa: CASSRSLGMETEAFF

v_gene: TRBV18
d_gene: TRBD1
abundance: many
len: 15
j_gene: TRBJ1-3
CDR3nt: TGTGCCAGCTCACCTGAGGGGGCATTTGGAAACACCATATATTTT
CDR3aa: CASSPEGAFGNTIYF

v_gene: TRBV3-1
d_gene: NA
abundance: NA
len: 14
j_gene: TRBJ1-6
CDR3nt: TGTGCCAGCAGCCAAACAGGGCAATCCTCACCCCTCCACTTT
CDR3aa: CASSQTGQSSPLHF

v_gene: TRBV7-9
d_gene: TRBD1
abundance: few
len: 16
j_gene: TRBJ2-7
CDR3nt: TGTGCCAGCAGCTCTCAGGGGGCCCCCTTTTCCTACGAGCAGTACTTC
CDR3aa: CASSSQGAPFSYEQYF

v_gene: TRBV4-1
d_gene: NA
abundance: once
len: 14
j_gene: TRBJ1-2
CDR3nt: TGCGCCAGCAGCCACGTGGGGCCAGACTATGGCTACACCTTC
CDR3aa: CASSHVGPDYGYTF

v_gene: TRBV20-1
d_gene: NA
abundance: many
len: 14
j_gene: TRBJ2-1
CDR3nt: TGCAGTGCTAGAGATCGGAGTAACGTCAATGAGCAGTTCTTC
CDR3aa: CSARDRSNVNEQFF

v_gene: TRBV5-1
d_gene: NA
abundance: NA
len: 16
j_gene: TRBJ1-4
CDR3nt: TGCGCCAGCAGCTTGGAAGGGACTGGGAATTGGGAAAAACTGTTTTTT
CDR3aa: CASSLEGTGNWEKLFF

v_gene: TRBV4-1
d_gene: NA
abundance: NA
len: 16
j_gene: TRBJ1-5
CDR3nt: TGCGCTAGCAGCCAAGAGTATCGGGGTAGGAATCAGCCCCATCATTTT
CDR3aa: CASSQEYRGRNQPHHF

v_gene: TRBV6-1
d_gene: NA
abundance: NA
len: 16
j_gene: TRBJ1-4
CDR3nt: TGTGCCAGCCGTTCCGGTCGGGCTTTGGCGAATGAAAAACTGTTTTTT
CDR3aa: CASRSGRALANEKLFF

v_gene: TRBV20-1
d_gene: TRBD1
abundance: NA
len: 17
j_gene: TRBJ1-5
CDR3nt: TGCAGTGCTAGCGTCGCGACAGGGTGGGATGGCAATCAGCCCCAGCATTTT
CDR3aa: CSASVATGWDGNQPQHF

v_gene: TRBV20-1
d_gene: NA
abundance: few
len: 15
j_gene: TRBJ2-3
CDR3nt: TGCAGTGCTATTAATGACAGAGCCTCCACAGATACGCAGTATTTT
CDR3aa: CSAINDRASTDTQYF

v_gene: TRBV6-1
d_gene: TRBD2
abundance: NA
len: 13
j_gene: TRBJ2-1
CDR3nt: TGTGCCAGCAGGGCTAGCGGGAACAATGAGCAGTTCTTC
CDR3aa: CASRASGNNEQFF

v_gene: TRBV18
d_gene: NA
abundance: NA
len: 16
j_gene: TRBJ1-3
CDR3nt: TGTGCCAGCTCACCAGAAAGACTCGTAGGAGGAAACACCATATATTTT
CDR3aa: CASSPERLVGGNTIYF

v_gene: TRBV13
d_gene: NA
abundance: many
len: 15
j_gene: TRBJ1-1
CDR3nt: TGTGCCAGCAGCCTAACAGGGTCCGCGAACACTGAAGCTTTCTTT
CDR3aa: CASSLTGSANTEAFF

v_gene: TRBV6-2/TRBV6-3
d_gene: NA
abundance: NA
len: 15
j_gene: TRBJ2-4
CDR3nt: TGTGCCAGCATCCCCACCCGGGACGGAAAAAACATTCAGTACTTC
CDR3aa: CASIPTRDGKNIQYF

v_gene: TRBV14
d_gene: TRBD2
abundance: NA
len: 12
j_gene: TRBJ2-1
CDR3nt: TGTGCCAGCAGCCAATGGCGGGGGACCCAGTTCTTC
CDR3aa: CASSQWRGTQFF

v_gene: TRBV20-1
d_gene: NA
abundance: few
len: 13
j_gene: TRBJ2-6
CDR3nt: TGCAGTGCAGGGGACCCTGGGGCCAACGTCCTGACTTTC
CDR3aa: CSAGDPGANVLTF

v_gene: TRBV29-1
d_gene: NA
abundance: NA
len: 13
j_gene: TRBJ1-1
CDR3nt: TGCAGCGTTGCCAGACAGACGAACACTGAAGCTTTCTTT
CDR3aa: CSVARQTNTEAFF

v_gene: TRBV7-9
d_gene: TRBD2
abundance: many
len: 15
j_gene: TRBJ2-3
CDR3nt: TGTGCCAGCAGCGCGGGGGGCCAATCCACAGATACGCAGTATTTT
CDR3aa: CASSAGGQSTDTQYF

v_gene: TRBV19
d_gene: NA
abundance: NA
len: 16
j_gene: TRBJ1-5
CDR3nt: TGTGCCAGTACCTCAGGGGTTGGATATAGCAATCAGCCCCAGCATTTT
CDR3aa: CASTSGVGYSNQPQHF

v_gene: TRBV25-1
d_gene: NA
abundance: NA
len: 16
j_gene: TRBJ1-1
CDR3nt: TGTGCCAGCAGTGAATCCATTTACCGGGCGAACACTGAAGCTTTCTTT
CDR3aa: CASSESIYRANTEAFF

v_gene: TRBV10-3
d_gene: TRBD1
abundance: many
len: 16
j_gene: TRBJ2-5
CDR3nt: TGTGCCATCAGTGAGTCGGAGACAGGGAGCAGAGAGACCCAGTACTTC
CDR3aa: CAISESETGSRETQYF

v_gene: TRBV29-1
d_gene: NA
abundance: few
len: 12
j_gene: TRBJ1-1
CDR3nt: TGCAGCCCGGGGGGGGGTTACACTGAAGCTTTCTTT
CDR3aa: CSPGGGYTEAFF

v_gene: TRBV19
d_gene: NA
abundance: NA
len: 13
j_gene: TRBJ1-2
CDR3nt: TGTGCCAGTACTATCGGGAGGTCCTATGGCTACACCTTC
CDR3aa: CASTIGRSYGYTF

v_gene: TRBV7-8
d_gene: TRBD1
abundance: NA
len: 16
j_gene: TRBJ2-5
CDR3nt: TGTGCCAGCAGCTTAAGGACAGGAAGGCCCCAAGAGACCCAGTACTTC
CDR3aa: CASSLRTGRPQETQYF

v_gene: TRBV11-3
d_gene: TRBD2
abundance: many
len: 17
j_gene: TRBJ2-3
CDR3nt: TGTGCCAGCAGCTTTGCCGCGGGGCGGGGGGTCACGGATACGCAGTATTTT
CDR3aa: CASSFAAGRGVTDTQYF

v_gene: TRBV7-3
d_gene: NA
abundance: few
len: 14
j_gene: TRBJ2-1
CDR3nt: TGTGCCAGCAGCTCTTCGACAAGCTACAATGAGCAGTTCTTC
CDR3aa: CASSSSTSYNEQFF

v_gene: TRBV20-1
d_gene: TRBD1
abundance: few
len: 15
j_gene: TRBJ1-2
CDR3nt: TGCAGTGCTAGAGATCCCCGCAGGGGGAACTATGGCTACACCTTC
CDR3aa: CSARDPRRGNYGYTF